This T cell receptor beta chain was identified during a study of T cell responses to AZD1222 COVID-19 vaccine. This clone was found once. The antigen remains undetermined. Other nucleotide sequences from this sample produce the same CDR3. Repertoires were generated with immunoSEQ multiplex PCR, while TCRdb's copy carries only in-frame clones and drops some. The repertoire holds about 110,000 clones, with around 90% as singletons. Study outcomes and limitations: Most donors were white British and more were female, and clonal diversity was possibly underestimated. Two AZD1222 administrations were followed by greater Spike-specific TCR breadth and depth. CD4 TCRs covered the whole spike, strongest at regions 160-218 and 743-854. Reportedly, close to half of spike-specific TCRs are directed against unmutated variant regions.

CDR3 length: 11 amino acids. Germline CDR1 reads SNHLY; CDR2 reads FYNNEI. The germline V and J ends were trimmed by 3 bases and 4 bases, with 3 bases remaining between them. This chain links TRBV2 with TRBJ1-2; D not resolved. The receptor's source is an adult in good health. Source: peripheral blood, taken on day 0 of MenACWY control vaccination. CDR3 region: CASSEGYGYTF. The DNA for the CDR3 is TGTGCCAGCAGTGAGGGCTATGGCTACACCTTC.